What follows are 18 T cell receptor beta chains derived from one specimen sequenced in a study of T-cell memory formation after mild COVID-19. TCRdb re-called the 5' RACE reads with MiXCR, one entry per CDR3 protein. This table holds some 600,000 distinct CDR3 sequences, roughly 17% found once. The sample comprised PBMCs or a T cell subset sorted from them (not recorded which). Receptors were obtained from an adult woman who had mild COVID-19 (a few samples of this study predate the infection). Cell type and time point are not known.

Many counts were recorded for this clonotype. The V and J genes are TRBV4-1 and TRBJ2-7; 7 bases map to TRBD1. The germline V gene has CDR1 MGHRA and CDR2 YSYEKL. CDR3 size: 16 residues. The V gene end was trimmed by 5 bases and the J gene end by 2 bases; junction bases not matched to a gene: 12. The CDR3 DNA follows: TGCGCCAGCAGCAAAGCAGGGGGTGGAGGTCCCTACGAGCAGTACTTC. It yields the protein CASSKAGGGGPYEQYF.

The chain employs TRBV2 and TRBJ2-2; unclear D gene. The V end was cut by 1 base, the J end by 3 bases, with 6 bases between. CDR3 length equals 14 residues. Germline CDR1 and CDR2: SNHLY and FYNNEI. The CDR3 here is CASSEGPYTGELFF. CDR3 bases: TGTGCCAGCAGTGAAGGACCTTACACCGGGGAGCTGTTTTTT.

CDR3 in amino acids: CASIRLAGGYEQYF. CDR3 nucleotide sequence: TGTGCCAGCATCCGACTAGCGGGAGGTTACGAGCAGTACTTC. This chain links TRBV27 with TRBJ2-7, with TRBD2 matching over 13 bases. Per germline, CDR1 MNHEY and CDR2 SMNVEV (reference sequence). The ends lost 7 bases at V and 4 bases at J; junction bases unmatched: 4. The CDR3 is 14 residues long.

The genes are TRBV4-3 and TRBJ2-1; the match to TRBD1 covers 8 bases. The trim removed 1 base at V and 9 bases at J, leaving 14 bases unmatched. This CDR3 is 17 amino acids long. Germline CDR1 LGHNA, CDR2 YSLEER. CDR3: CASSQGPSGQGISEQFF. Here the CDR3 DNA reads TGCGCCAGCAGCCAAGGGCCCTCCGGACAGGGTATCAGTGAGCAGTTCTTC.

Only a few counts were recorded for this clonotype. The V gene is TRBV27, the J gene TRBJ1-6; unclear D gene. V shed 6 bases and J shed 4 bases, with 13 bases lying between them. The CDR3 has 15 amino acids. Germline V gene sequence: CDR1 MNHEY, CDR2 SMNVEV (reference sequence). The CDR3 reads CASRSSGGYNSPLHF. The CDR3 bases are TGTGCCAGCAGATCTTCGGGAGGGTATAATTCACCCCTCCACTTT.

J is TRBJ2-2 and V is TRBV4-3; 7 nucleotides align to TRBD2. The CDR3 totals 16 residues. Per the germline V gene, CDR1 is LGHNA and CDR2 is YSLEER. The trim removed 2 bases at V and 4 bases at J, leaving 7 bases unmatched. CDR3 protein: CASSQLGGRATGELFF. CDR3 in DNA: TGCGCCAGCAGCCAACTTGGCGGGAGAGCCACCGGGGAGCTGTTTTTT.

This clonotype has only a few counts. The chain uses TRBV6-2 or TRBV6-3 and TRBJ2-3; TRBD2 matches 14 bases. With 5 bases clipped from V and 1 base from J, the junction kept 5 bases outside the gene matches. The CDR3 is 17 residues long. Germline CDR1 MNHEY, CDR2 SVGEGT. DNA for the CDR3: TGTGCCAGCAGTAAAAGGACTAGCGGGAGGCGCACAGATACGCAGTATTTT. Translation: CASSKRTSGRRTDTQYF.

V is TRBV10-3 and J is TRBJ2-3, with TRBD2 matching 12 bases. The ends lost 10 bases at V and 5 bases at J; junction bases unmatched: 10. The CDR3 sequence is 15 residues long. Germline lookup yields CDR1 ENHRY and CDR2 SYGVKD. CDR3 residues: CANRPSGGAGDTQYF. CDR3 in DNA: TGTGCCAACAGACCTAGCGGGGGGGCTGGAGATACGCAGTATTTT.

The chain combines TRBV3-1 with TRBJ2-5, with 7 nucleotides matching TRBD2. The CDR3 sequence is 13 residues long. V trimming: 7 bases; J trimming: 5 bases; junction bases outside the gene matches: 7. Germline CDR1 is LGHDT and CDR2 is YNNKEL (reference sequence). The CDR3 here is CASKKKGGETQYF. CDR3 in DNA: TGTGCCAGCAAAAAGAAGGGAGGGGAGACCCAGTACTTC.

This clonotype was seen a few times. The chain is built from TRBV11-1 and TRBJ2-7, with 7 bases fitting TRBD2. The CDR3 contains 15 residues. Germline lookup yields CDR1 SGHAT and CDR2 FQDESV (reference sequence). Trimming cost V 4 bases and J 4 bases; bases outside gene matches: 10. The CDR3 loop is CASSSSPGGAYEQYF. As DNA, the CDR3 is TGTGCCAGCAGCTCCAGTCCGGGGGGTGCGTACGAGCAGTACTTC.

The genes are TRBV6-1 and TRBJ1-1; a weak D match, TRBD1 (6 bases). The CDR3 has 16 residues. The V gene's germline CDR1 is MNHNS and CDR2 SASEGT. V was shortened by 7 bases and J by 1 base, with 19 bases between the two germline ends. This CDR3 is CASNTGGGGANTEAFF. The CDR3 nucleotides are TGTGCCAGCAACACCGGCGGAGGGGGAGCGAACACTGAAGCTTTCTTT.

This clonotype was found many times. Here the CDR3 reads CASSVSPEGFEAFF. CDR3 DNA: TGTGCCAGCAGCGTATCCCCCGAGGGATTTGAAGCTTTCTTT. This rearrangement joins TRBV9 to TRBJ1-1; D is ambiguous. The CDR3 is 14 residues long. Trimming shortened V by 1 base and J by 7 bases, and 14 bases separated the two germline ends. Looked up from germline, CDR1 is SGDLS and CDR2 is YYNGEE.

This clonotype was counted at least ten times. The V gene is TRBV7-3, the J gene TRBJ2-2; TRBD2 agrees at 14 bases. The V and J ends lost 5 bases and 5 bases, in that order; junction bases with no gene match: 4. This CDR3 comprises 16 residues. Germline V gene data show CDR1 as SGHTA and CDR2 as FQGTGA. CDR3 amino acids: CASSRTSGRNTGELFF. CDR3 nucleotides: TGTGCCAGCAGCAGGACTAGCGGGAGGAATACCGGGGAGCTGTTTTTT. The full variable domain, with the rest looked up from reference TRBV7-3 and TRBJ2-2, is GAGVSQTPSNKVTEKGKYVELRCDPISGHTALYWYRQSLGQGPEFLIYFQGTGAADDSGLPNDRFFAVRPEGSVSTLKIQRTERGDSAVYLCASSRTSGRNTGELFFGEGSRLTVL.

This chain connects TRBV6-2 or TRBV6-3 to TRBJ2-7; TRBD1 matches 9 bases. CDR3 length equals 20 residues. With V trimmed by 6 bases and J by 0 bases, 21 bases remained unmatched. Germline V CDR1 and CDR2: MNHEY, SVGEGT. The CDR3 DNA reads TGTGCCAGCAGCTATGGGACAGGGTCGACGACTCGTCCCCCCTCCTACGAGCAGTACTTC. Its protein is CASSYGTGSTTRPPSYEQYF.

This clonotype was counted between two and nine times. In DNA form, the CDR3 reads TGTGCCAGCAGCTTTAGCGGGGGGGCCTTGGATGAGCAGTTCTTC. This codes for CASSFSGGALDEQFF. The J gene is TRBJ2-1, the V gene TRBV7-3, with 11 bases lining up with TRBD2. Germline CDR1 and CDR2: SGHTA and FQGTGA. The CDR3 is 15 amino acids. V lost 3 bases to trimming and J lost 8 bases; unmatched junction nucleotides: 6.

This clonotype occurred a few times. CDR3 nucleotide sequence: TGTGCCAGCAGCCCAGAAGGGTCCTACAATGAGCAGTTCTTC. Amino acid sequence: CASSPEGSYNEQFF. The gene calls are TRBV7-6 and TRBJ2-1; D not resolved. V shed 5 bases and J shed 1 base, with 9 bases lying between them. The CDR3 covers 14 residues. Germline V gene data show CDR1 as SGHVS and CDR2 as FNYEAQ.

This clonotype has only a few counts. The CDR3 region is CASSLDGAANAYEQYF. DNA of the CDR3: TGCGCCAGCAGCTTGGATGGAGCGGCTAATGCCTACGAGCAGTACTTC. The chain joins TRBV5-1 to TRBJ2-7; a possible D gene is TRBD2 (5 bases). Germline CDR1 is SGHRS and CDR2 is YFSETQ. CDR3 length equals 16 residues. The ends were cut back, 0 bases at V and 2 bases at J, with 15 bases in the middle.

The V and J genes are TRBV20-1 and TRBJ1-5; perhaps TRBD1 as D (5 bases). Germline CDR1 reads DFQATT; CDR2 reads SNEGSKA (reference sequence). The CDR3 extends over 13 amino acids. V was pared by 5 bases and J by 3 bases, with 11 bases between. The CDR3, as DNA: TGCAGTGCTCGGGACTTTCCCAATCAGCCCCAGCATTTT. Translated: CSARDFPNQPQHF.